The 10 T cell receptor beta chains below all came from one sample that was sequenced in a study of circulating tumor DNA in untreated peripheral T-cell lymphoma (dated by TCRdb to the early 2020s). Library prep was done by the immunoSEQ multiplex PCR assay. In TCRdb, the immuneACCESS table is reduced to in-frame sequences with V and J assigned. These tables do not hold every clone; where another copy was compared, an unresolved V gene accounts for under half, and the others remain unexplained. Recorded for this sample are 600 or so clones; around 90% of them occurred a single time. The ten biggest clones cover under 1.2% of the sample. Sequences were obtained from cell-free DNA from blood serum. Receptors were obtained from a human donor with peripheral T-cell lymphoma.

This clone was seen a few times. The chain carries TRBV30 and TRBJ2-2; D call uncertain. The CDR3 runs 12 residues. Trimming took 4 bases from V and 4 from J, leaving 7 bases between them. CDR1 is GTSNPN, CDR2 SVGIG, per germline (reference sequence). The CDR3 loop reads CAWIRATGELFF. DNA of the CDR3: TGTGCCTGGATACGGGCCACCGGGGAGCTGTTTTTT.

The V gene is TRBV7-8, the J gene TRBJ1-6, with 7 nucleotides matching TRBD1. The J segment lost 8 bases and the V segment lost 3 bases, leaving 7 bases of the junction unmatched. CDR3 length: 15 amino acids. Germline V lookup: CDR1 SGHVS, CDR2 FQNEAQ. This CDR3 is CASSFETGTYSPLHF. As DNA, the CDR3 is TGTGCCAGCAGCTTCGAGACAGGGACCTATTCACCCCTCCACTTT.

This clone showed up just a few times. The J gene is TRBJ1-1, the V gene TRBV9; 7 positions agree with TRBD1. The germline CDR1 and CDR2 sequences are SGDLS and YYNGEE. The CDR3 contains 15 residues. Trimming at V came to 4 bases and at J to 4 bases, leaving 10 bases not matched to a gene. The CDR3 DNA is TGTGCCAGCAGCCAAACTCCGGACAGGATCACTGAAGCTTTCTTT. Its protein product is CASSQTPDRITEAFF. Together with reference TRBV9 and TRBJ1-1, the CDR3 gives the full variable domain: DSGVTQTPKHLITATGQRVTLRCSPRSGDLSVYWYQQSLDQGLQFLIQYYNGEERAKGNILERFSAQQFPDLHSELNLSSLELGDSALYFCASSQTPDRITEAFFGQGTRLTVV.

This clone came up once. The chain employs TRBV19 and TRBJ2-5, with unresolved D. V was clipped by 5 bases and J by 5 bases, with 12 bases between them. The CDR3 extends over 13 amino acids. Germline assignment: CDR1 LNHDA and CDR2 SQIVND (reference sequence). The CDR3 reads CASSVYGRETQYF. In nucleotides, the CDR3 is TGTGCCAGTAGTGTTTACGGTCGGGAGACCCAGTACTTC.

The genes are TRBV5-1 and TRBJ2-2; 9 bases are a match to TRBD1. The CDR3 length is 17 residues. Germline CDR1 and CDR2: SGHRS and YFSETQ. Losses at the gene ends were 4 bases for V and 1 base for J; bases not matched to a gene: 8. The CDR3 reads CASSPGQGVGNTGELFF. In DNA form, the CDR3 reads TGCGCCAGCAGCCCGGGACAGGGTGTTGGGAACACCGGGGAGCTGTTTTTT.

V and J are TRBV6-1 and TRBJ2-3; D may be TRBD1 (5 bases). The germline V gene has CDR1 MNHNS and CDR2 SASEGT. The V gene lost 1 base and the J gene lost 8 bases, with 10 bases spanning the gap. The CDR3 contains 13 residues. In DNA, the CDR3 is TGTGCCAGCAGTGAAGGGGGCCCCCGTACGCAGTATTTT. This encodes CASSEGGPRTQYF.

Here the CDR3 DNA reads TGTGCCTGGAGTGTAAACAGACTTACTGAAGCTTTCTTT. Protein sequence: CAWSVNRLTEAFF. The chain combines TRBV30 with TRBJ1-1; no clear D gene. Trimming left V 0 bases short and J 5 bases short, with 10 bases between. Germline V CDR1 and CDR2: GTSNPN, SVGIG (reference sequence). There are 13 residues in the CDR3.

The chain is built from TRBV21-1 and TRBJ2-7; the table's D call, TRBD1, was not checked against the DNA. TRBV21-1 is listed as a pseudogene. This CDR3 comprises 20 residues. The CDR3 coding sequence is TGTGCCAGCAGCAAAACGGGGGGACGGACAGGGGGCGTCGGCTCCTACGAGCAGTACGTC. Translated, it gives CASSKTGGRTGGVGSYEQYV.

CDR3 nucleotides: TGTGCCAGCAGTTTAGGCGGGGCGGCCCCGGAGACCCAGTACTTC. It yields the protein CASSLGGAAPETQYF. This sequence joins TRBV27 and TRBJ2-5; possible D gene TRBD2, 6 bases. This CDR3 spans 15 amino acids. V lost 2 bases and J lost 5, with 15 bases in between. The germline V gene encodes CDR1 MNHEY and CDR2 SMNVEV (reference sequence).

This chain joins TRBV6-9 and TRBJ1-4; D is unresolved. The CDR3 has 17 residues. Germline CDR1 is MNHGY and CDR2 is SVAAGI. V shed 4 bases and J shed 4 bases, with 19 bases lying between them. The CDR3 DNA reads TGTGCCAGCAGTTCCCCCCCGAACCCCTTGAATAATGAAAAACTGTTTTTT. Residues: CASSSPPNPLNNEKLFF.